These 10 T cell receptor beta chains were sequenced from one sample in a study of shared clonotypes between healthy human individuals. Produced via immunoSEQ multiplex PCR; TCRdb's table is partial and in-frame only. Of approximately 1.4 million clones listed, 95% to 99% were seen once; the top ten hold around 0.47%. The sample consisted of naive CD4+ T cells sorted from blood. Subset defined: CD45RA+ positively selected. These receptors all come from a man aged 25 to 40 in good health.

The rearrangement uses TRBV5-1 and TRBJ2-5; the D gene is possibly TRBD2 (5 bases). With 0 bases removed from V and 5 bases from J, the gap between germline ends came to 11 bases. The germline V gene encodes CDR1 SGHRS and CDR2 YFSETQ. This CDR3 is 14 amino acids long. Written as DNA, the CDR3 is TGCGCCAGCAGCTTGGTGCCCTCGGGGGAGACCCAGTACTTC. Its translation: CASSLVPSGETQYF.

A word on this clone: A read error may account for a junction end that differs from germline. The J gene is TRBJ1-2, the V gene TRBV28; D is possibly TRBD1 (5 bases). Germline-derived CDR1 and CDR2 are MDHEN and SYDVKM. This CDR3 spans 15 amino acids. The CDR3 loop is CASSLRGIYNYGYTF. CDR3 nucleotide sequence: TGTGCCAGCAGTTTAAGGGGAATCTACAACTACGGCTACACCTTC.

The J gene is TRBJ1-5, the V gene TRBV10-3; the match to TRBD1 covers 12 bases. Germline lookup yields CDR1 ENHRY and CDR2 SYGVKD. The CDR3 length is 15 residues. The trim removed 5 bases at V and 6 bases at J, leaving 5 bases unmatched. The CDR3 nucleotides read TGTGCCATCAGTACGGGACAGGGGGCCAGTCAGCCCCAGCATTTT. Translated, it gives CAISTGQGASQPQHF.

This clone came up once. Within the sample, other DNA sequences also encode this same CDR3. The chain recombines TRBV5-4 with TRBJ2-1; D is undetermined. From germline, CDR1 is SGHNT and CDR2 YYREEE (reference sequence). Trimming left V 4 bases short and J 0 bases short, with 8 bases between. The CDR3 is made up of 14 amino acids. The CDR3 nucleotides read TGTGCCAGCAGCCCGCGAAGCTCCTACAATGAGCAGTTCTTC. Its protein is CASSPRSSYNEQFF.

This sequence joins TRBV4-2 and TRBJ2-7, with 9 nucleotides matching TRBD2. Germline V gene lookup returns CDR1 LGHNA and CDR2 YNFKEQ. The CDR3 has 17 residues. The ends lost 3 bases at V and 5 bases at J; junction bases unmatched: 14. The CDR3 sequence: CASSQETVSGSSHEQYF. The CDR3 DNA reads as TGTGCCAGCAGCCAGGAAACCGTTAGCGGGAGCAGCCACGAGCAGTACTTC.

The chain couples TRBV29-1 to TRBJ2-2, with no clear D. V lost 5 bases, J lost 6 bases, and 10 bases lay in between. Germline CDR1 is SQVTM and CDR2 is ANQGSEA. This CDR3 spans 12 amino acids. This chain's CDR3 is CSVKPGAGELFF. DNA of the CDR3: TGCAGCGTTAAGCCCGGCGCCGGGGAGCTGTTTTTT.

The chain uses TRBV10-3 and TRBJ2-1, with 9 nucleotides matching TRBD2. Per the germline V gene, CDR1 is ENHRY and CDR2 is SYGVKD. The CDR3 has 15 residues. The V and J ends lost 8 bases and 5 bases, in that order; junction bases with no gene match: 10. CDR3 nucleotides: TGTGCCATCTCAGACAGCGGGAGGACCAACAATGAGCAGTTCTTC. Translating gives CAISDSGRTNNEQFF.

The chain combines TRBV9 with TRBJ2-3, with D tentatively TRBD2 (5 bases). V lost 5 bases and J 0 bases, leaving 13 bases between the germline ends. Germline CDR1 is SGDLS and CDR2 is YYNGEE. This CDR3 spans 15 amino acids. Here the CDR3 DNA reads TGTGCCAGCAGAAAGGGAGATTCTAGCACAGATACGCAGTATTTT. Protein: CASRKGDSSTDTQYF.

The V gene is TRBV6-4, the J gene TRBJ2-3; D is possibly TRBD2 (5 bases). Germline V CDR1 and CDR2: MRHNA, SNTAGT. The CDR3 runs 14 residues. Trimming shortened V by 4 bases and J by 2 bases, and 10 bases separated the two germline ends. CDR3 sequence: CASSAWRNTDTQYF. The CDR3 coding sequence is TGTGCCAGCAGTGCCTGGAGGAACACAGATACGCAGTATTTT.

Remarks on this clone: Other nucleotide sequences from this sample produce the same CDR3. The chain combines TRBV10-3 with TRBJ2-7, with D possibly TRBD1 on 6 matching bases. CDR1 ENHRY and CDR2 SYGVKD come from the germline V gene. Trimming took 4 bases from V and 4 from J, leaving 8 bases between them. The length of the CDR3 is 12 residues. CDR3 coding DNA: TGTGCCATCAGTGTACAGGGTTACGAGCAGTACTTC. This sequence encodes CAISVQGYEQYF.